This T cell receptor (beta chain) originates from a study of OX40 agonist ivuxolimab in advanced cancers. As for the study more broadly: Ivuxolimab was an agonistic, fully human IgG2 monoclonal antibody directed against OX40 (CD134), a costimulatory receptor. Intravenous ivuxolimab was administered to patients every 2 weeks at six dose levels: 0.01, 0.1, 0.3, 1.5, 3 and 10 mg/kg. Partial responses occurred in three dose-escalation patients, of whom one had hepatocellular carcinoma and two had cutaneous melanoma. A male proportion of about 79% and a mean age of around 60 years, ranging from about 23 to 79, were recorded for the dose-escalation cohort. Among the roughly 50 dose-escalation patients, approximately 20 had hepatocellular carcinoma, some 15 melanoma, 9 renal cell carcinoma and 9 head and neck cancer. The paper describes the monotherapy dose-escalation part (N ≈ 52 patients) of the phase I trial of ivuxolimab. Prior anti-PD-1, anti-PD-L1 or anti-CTLA-4 therapy was permitted, and approximately 41% of dose-escalation patients had received checkpoint inhibitors. The purpose of peripheral TCRbeta sequencing was to test whether ivuxolimab changed TCR sequence diversity and led to clonal T-cell expansion.

About this clone itself: Its antigen is not yet known. The sample holds no much larger clone one base away, and base qualities are not on file.

Genomic DNA was isolated from the sorted cells so that the TCRbeta CDR3 region could be sequenced. TCRbeta CDR3 regions were sequenced using the immunoSEQ Assay. What TCRdb holds here is the immuneACCESS table cut down to in-frame rearrangements. Part of the clones is not present; checked against another copy, under half of the missing clones reflect an unresolved V gene, and the others are unexplained. Counted in this sample were approximately 69,000 clones; 80% to 90% of them appeared once. The ten largest clones capture 0.65% to 0.9% of the sample. The trial excluded patients who had a history of autoimmune disease or were on systemic immunosuppression. Peripheral blood for TCR sequencing was collected from all dose cohorts at baseline, on cycle 4 day 1, and on cycle 7 day 1. Samples came from an open-label, multicenter, first-in-human phase I dose-escalation trial of ivuxolimab. Adults with locally advanced or metastatic head and neck squamous cell, hepatocellular, melanoma or renal cell carcinoma were enrolled in the trial. Before TCR sequencing, CD4+ T cells and CD8+ T cells from peripheral blood were sorted into separate populations.

The investigation overall reported the following: In partial responders in the 0.1-3.0 mg/kg groups, normalized peripheral clonal expansion was found to be among the lowest, especially among CD8+ T cells. After ivuxolimab, expanded clones were on average more numerous among CD8+ T cells than among CD4+ T cells. Low levels of normalized T-cell clonal expansion were also shown by some nonresponding patients. The antigen specificity of the clonally expanded peripheral T cells was not determined. At doses of 0.1 to 3.0 mg/kg, clonal expansion of both CD4+ and CD8+ T cells in blood was seen between baseline and week 6.

The receptor comes from an adult with an advanced solid tumor such as melanoma, head and neck, liver or kidney cancer. The material was CD4+ or CD8+ T cells sorted from blood, obtained in a trial of the OX40 agonist ivuxolimab.

DNA sequence: TGTGCCAGCAGTACGAACCCTCGACAGGTCCACGAGCAGTACTTC. Translation gives CASSTNPRQVHEQYF. The rearrangement joined TRBV27 to TRBJ2-7; the D segment could be TRBD1, given 6 matching bases. The cysteine opens and the phenylalanine closes a CDR3 of 15 amino acids. Kept here is only the CDR3 DNA, which spans 45 bases and is read in frame from base 1. CDR1 and CDR2 were assigned from the germline V gene (reference sequence) as MNHEY and SMNVEV. The germline ends are 19 bases apart after V is trimmed by 5 bases and J by 5 bases.